The entry below describes one T cell receptor (beta chain). This sample was taken from a study of human T cells and chemical hapten exposure. Study-wide context: Upper inner arm skin measuring about 2 cm by about 2 cm received 2% DPC for sensitization. Patients, chiefly female, had alopecia areata, totalis or universalis.

Germline V gene sequence: CDR1 SGHAT, CDR2 FQNNGV. V shed 5 bases and J 2 bases; nucleotides not matched to a gene: 5. CDR3 length: 15 residues. As to time point: pre-sensitization, week 0. Noted treatment: therapeutic diphenylcyclopropenone sensitization with weekly scalp DPC. Sample donors consisted of patients with alopecia, aged 18 to 70 years, who were suitable for DPC. TCRdb independently ran MiXCR on the RACE reads; one entry per CDR3 protein. There are some 39,000 distinct CDR3 sequences in the sample; 6% to 9.5% occur only once, and 1.3% lies in the top ten. The sequences come from whole blood, collected in connection with sensitization to the hapten diphenylcyclopropenone (DPC). The chain links TRBV11-2 to TRBJ2-2; 7 nucleotides match TRBD2. This TCR came from a woman aged 45-65 years with alopecia areata. Some clones in this sample may be carry-over from other donors' samples. CDR3 protein: CASSPGLLNTGELFF. CDR3 nucleotides: TGTGCCAGCAGCCCGGGACTACTAAACACCGGGGAGCTGTTTTTT.